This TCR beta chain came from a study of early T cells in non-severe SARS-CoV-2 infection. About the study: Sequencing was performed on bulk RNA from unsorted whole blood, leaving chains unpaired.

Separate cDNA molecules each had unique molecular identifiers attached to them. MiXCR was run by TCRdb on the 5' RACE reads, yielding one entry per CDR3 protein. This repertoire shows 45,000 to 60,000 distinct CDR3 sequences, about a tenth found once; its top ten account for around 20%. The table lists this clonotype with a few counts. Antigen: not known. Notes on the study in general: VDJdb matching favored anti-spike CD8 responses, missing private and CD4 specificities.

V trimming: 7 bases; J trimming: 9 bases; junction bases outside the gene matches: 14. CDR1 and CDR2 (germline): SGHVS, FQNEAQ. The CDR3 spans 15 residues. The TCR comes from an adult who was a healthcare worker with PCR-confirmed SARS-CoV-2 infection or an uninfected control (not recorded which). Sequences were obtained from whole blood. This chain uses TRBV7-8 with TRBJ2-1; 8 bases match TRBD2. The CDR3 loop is CASKVAGSMTGEQFF. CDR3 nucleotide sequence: TGTGCCAGCAAGGTAGCGGGGTCAATGACGGGTGAGCAGTTCTTC.